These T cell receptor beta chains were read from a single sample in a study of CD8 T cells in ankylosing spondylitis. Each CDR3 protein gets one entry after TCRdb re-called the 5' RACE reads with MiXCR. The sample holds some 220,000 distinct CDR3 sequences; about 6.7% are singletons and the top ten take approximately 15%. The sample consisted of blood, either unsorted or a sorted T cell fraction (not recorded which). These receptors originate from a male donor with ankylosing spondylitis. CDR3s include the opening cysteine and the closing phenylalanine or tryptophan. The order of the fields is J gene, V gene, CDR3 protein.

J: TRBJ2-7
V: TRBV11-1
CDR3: CASSLAPTYEQYF

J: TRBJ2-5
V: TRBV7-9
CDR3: CASSLTSGSQETQYF

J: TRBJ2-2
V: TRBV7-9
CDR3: CASSMSTGELFF

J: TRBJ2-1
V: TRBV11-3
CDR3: CASSPYGQYNEQFF

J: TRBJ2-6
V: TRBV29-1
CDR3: CSVVAAGANVLTF

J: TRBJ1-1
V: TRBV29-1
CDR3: CSVYGPMNTEAFF

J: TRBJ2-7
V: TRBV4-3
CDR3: CASSQDRGAGGNEQYF

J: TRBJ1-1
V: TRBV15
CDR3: CATSRDLGTEAFF

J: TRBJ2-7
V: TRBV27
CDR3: CASSNRGRYEQYF

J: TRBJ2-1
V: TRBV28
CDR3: CASSSRNRGRNEQFF

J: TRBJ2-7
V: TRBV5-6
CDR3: CASSDDILSSYEQYF

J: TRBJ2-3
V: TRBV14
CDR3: CASSLQASSTDTQYF

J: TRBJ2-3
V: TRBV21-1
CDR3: CASSKSGRDTHTNTQYF

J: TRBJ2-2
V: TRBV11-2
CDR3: CASSHRTRLAGRTGELFF

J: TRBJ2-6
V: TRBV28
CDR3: CASDRRSGANVLTF

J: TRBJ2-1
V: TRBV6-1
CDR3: CASSISGGNNEQFF

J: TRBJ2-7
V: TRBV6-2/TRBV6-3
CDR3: CASSYSGNSEQYF

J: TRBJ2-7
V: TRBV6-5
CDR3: CASSYSRSYEQYF

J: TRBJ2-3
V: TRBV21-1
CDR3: CARSMRDDRVTDTQYF

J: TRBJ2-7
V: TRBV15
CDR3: CATRELALSSYEQYF

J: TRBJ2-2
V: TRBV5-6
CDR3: CASSFPGDINTGELFF

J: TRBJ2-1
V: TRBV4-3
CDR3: CASSQDYNEQFF

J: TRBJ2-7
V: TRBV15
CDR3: CATSLGRGHYEQYF

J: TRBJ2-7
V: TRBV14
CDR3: CASRLAASPYYEQYF

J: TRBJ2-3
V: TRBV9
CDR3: CASSVGVYTDTQYF

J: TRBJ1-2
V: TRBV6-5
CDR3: CASSYQPGTGSDYTF

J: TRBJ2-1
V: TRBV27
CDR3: CATGTGTSAYNEQFF

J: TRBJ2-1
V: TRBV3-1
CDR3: CASSQGGPGGPNNQQFF

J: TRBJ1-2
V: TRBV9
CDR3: CASSVAGRPPTF

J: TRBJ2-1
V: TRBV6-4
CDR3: CASSDGAGGHSDEQFF

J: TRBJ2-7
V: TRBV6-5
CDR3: CASSYTLSTYEQYF

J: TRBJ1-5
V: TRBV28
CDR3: CASSRQGVQPQHF

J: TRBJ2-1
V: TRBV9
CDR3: CASSGRGGAFNEQFF

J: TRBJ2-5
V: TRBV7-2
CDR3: CASSSLGGVQETQYF

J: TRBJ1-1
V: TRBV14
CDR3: CASASGAGKNTEAFF

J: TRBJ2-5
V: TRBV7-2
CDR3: CASSLAGGTYETQYF

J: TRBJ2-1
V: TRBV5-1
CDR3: CATRYRGLGDEQFF

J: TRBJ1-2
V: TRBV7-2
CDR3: CASSPVGYGPNYGYTF

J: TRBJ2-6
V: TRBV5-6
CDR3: CASTFGGGGDPGGANVLTF

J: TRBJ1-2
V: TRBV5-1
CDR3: CASSARGNGYTF

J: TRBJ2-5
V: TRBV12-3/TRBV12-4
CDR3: CASRGEPETQYF

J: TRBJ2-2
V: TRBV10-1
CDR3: CASQEANTGELFF

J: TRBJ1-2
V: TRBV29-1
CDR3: CSVEGQTPTSIYGYTF

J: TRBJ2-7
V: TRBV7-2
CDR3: CASSLSTSVRMDEQYF

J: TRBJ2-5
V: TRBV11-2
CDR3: CASSPTSRLETQYF

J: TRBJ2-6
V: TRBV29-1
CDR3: CSVEDNIGQDPLDTAGANVLTF

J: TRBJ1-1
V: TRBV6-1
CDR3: CASRPTWNTEAFF

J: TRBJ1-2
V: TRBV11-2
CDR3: CASRGKTGDYGYTF

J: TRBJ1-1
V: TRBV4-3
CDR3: CASSQDWGEAFF

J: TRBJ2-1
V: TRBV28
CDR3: CASSPRLAGVPYNEQFF

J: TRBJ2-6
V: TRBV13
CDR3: CASSEGPAEPGANVLTF

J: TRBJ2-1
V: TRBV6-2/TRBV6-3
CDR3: CASSTTRAGALSEQFF

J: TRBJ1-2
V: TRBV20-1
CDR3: CSARFWVYGYTF